The 18 T cell receptor beta chains presented below share a single source sample, sequenced in a study of identical twins (dated by TCRdb to about 2016). Libraries were made using 5' RACE. Instrument used: Illumina HiSeq 2000. TCRdb trimmed public reads at Q25 via fastp, called clones via MiXCR and kept in-frame beta chains. Under each unique CDR3 protein, matching rows form one entry showing the most common genes and DNA. The sample contains 450,000 to 650,000 distinct CDR3 sequences, approximately 10% of them found a single time. 2.5% to 3.5% of the sample is taken by the ten largest. These same data were also listed under a study on yellow fever vaccine responses in identical twins.

Sequencing input: PBMCs. The receptors were sampled from a young woman in good health.

Many counts were recorded for this clonotype. The V call is TRBV4-3, the J call TRBJ2-1; perhaps TRBD2 as D (5 bases). V was cut by 0 bases and J by 1 base, with 16 bases left in between. CDR1 is LGHNA, CDR2 YSLEER, per germline. This CDR3 comprises 18 residues. Here the CDR3 reads CASSQEANLGSSYNEQFF. The CDR3 DNA reads as TGCGCCAGCAGCCAAGAAGCCAATCTAGGGAGTTCCTACAATGAGCAGTTCTTC.

This clonotype was found a few times. V gene TRBV12-3 or TRBV12-4 combines with J gene TRBJ2-5; 9 bases line up with TRBD1. The CDR3 length is 13 residues. V shed 8 bases and J 5 bases; nucleotides not matched to a gene: 6. DNA for the CDR3: TGTGCCAGCGGTAGGACAGGGGCTGAGACCCAGTACTTC. Translating it yields CASGRTGAETQYF.

The chain carries TRBV29-1 and TRBJ2-7; 15 bases align to TRBD2. CDR3 length equals 14 residues. Trimming at V came to 6 bases and at J to 6 bases, leaving 6 bases not matched to a gene. CDR1 and CDR2 from the germline V gene are SQVTM and ANQGSEA. This chain's CDR3 is CSVRTSGGALEQYF. CDR3 coding DNA: TGCAGCGTGAGGACTAGCGGGGGGGCCCTCGAGCAGTACTTC.

This clonotype has more than one count but fewer than ten. The V gene is TRBV4-1, the J gene TRBJ1-1; D is uncertain. The germline CDR1 and CDR2 sequences are MGHRA and YSYEKL. Trimming cost V 2 bases and J 1 base, with 11 bases left between them. The CDR3 contains 15 residues. The CDR3 protein is CASSQFGPANTEAFF. Here the CDR3 DNA reads TGCGCCAGCAGCCAATTTGGGCCGGCGAACACTGAAGCTTTCTTT.

This clonotype was found many times. One end of the junction is discordant with germline, which a read error may explain. The V and J genes are TRBV7-7 and TRBJ2-2, with TRBD2 as a possible D gene (5 bases). Germline-derived CDR1 and CDR2 are SSHAT and FNYEAQ (reference sequence). The CDR3 has 14 amino acids. CDR3 nucleotide sequence: TGTGCTAGCAGCTCGGGGATCACTGACGGGGAGCTGTTTTTT. This translates into CASSSGITDGELFF.

This clonotype was recorded many times. The chain recombines TRBV5-6 with TRBJ2-3; either TRBD1 or TRBD2 may supply D (5 bases each). Trimming shortened V by 3 bases and J by 13 bases, and 15 bases separated the two germline ends. The CDR3 has 12 residues. CDR1 and CDR2 from the germline V gene are SGHDT and YYEEEE. This chain's CDR3 is CASSSGTPAEYF. The CDR3 DNA reads TGTGCCAGCAGCTCCGGGACCCCCGCGGAGTATTTT.

This rearrangement joins TRBV6-4 to TRBJ2-1, with 7 positions matching TRBD2. CDR1 MRHNA and CDR2 SNTAGT come from the germline V gene. Germline trimming cut 2 bases from V and 9 bases from J; bases unmatched to any gene: 7. The CDR3 runs 14 residues. The CDR3 DNA reads TGTGCCAGCAGTGACCATCCGGGGGGAGGTGAGCAGTTCTTC. It specifies CASSDHPGGGEQFF.

This chain connects TRBV6-1 to TRBJ1-6; 7 bases fit TRBD1. Germline CDR1 and CDR2: MNHNS and SASEGT. The CDR3 covers 15 residues. Unmatched junction bases numbered 4, after V lost 2 bases and J lost 6 bases. The CDR3 DNA follows: TGTGCCAGCAGTGAAATCTCAGGGGGTAATTCACCCCTCCACTTT. Translated, it gives CASSEISGGNSPLHF.

This clonotype has a count of ten or more. This chain uses TRBV4-3 with TRBJ2-5; TRBD2 agrees at 10 bases. This CDR3 has 16 residues. V lost 4 bases and J lost 4; bases outside the gene matches: 9. Germline V gene lookup returns CDR1 LGHNA and CDR2 YSLEER. CDR3 protein: CASSLEREGPRETQYF. CDR3 nucleotides: TGCGCCAGCAGCCTGGAGCGGGAGGGCCCGAGAGAGACCCAGTACTTC.

The chain employs TRBV6-5 and TRBJ2-2; 9 positions match TRBD1. The V and J ends lost 2 bases and 5 bases, in that order; junction bases with no gene match: 3. Per the germline V gene, CDR1 is MNHEY and CDR2 is SVGAGI. The CDR3 runs 15 residues. The CDR3 DNA reads TGTGCCAGCAGTTACGACAGGGGGGGAACCGGGGAGCTGTTTTTT. Its protein is CASSYDRGGTGELFF.

The gene calls are TRBV20-1 and TRBJ2-7, with D tentatively TRBD1 (6 bases). Looked up from germline, CDR1 is DFQATT and CDR2 is SNEGSKA (reference sequence). The V and J ends lost 1 base and 4 bases respectively, with 17 bases between them. This CDR3 is built from 15 residues. In nucleotides, the CDR3 is TGCAGTGCTAGAGCAGCAGGGGAAGTAAGGTACGAGCAGTACTTC. This encodes CSARAAGEVRYEQYF.

This clonotype was observed a handful of times. This chain uses TRBV2 with TRBJ2-3; possible D gene TRBD1, 6 bases. V dropped 2 bases and J dropped 2 bases, with 17 bases sitting between them. CDR3 length: 17 amino acids. Per germline, CDR1 SNHLY and CDR2 FYNNEI. This CDR3 reads CASSESEAGANTDTQYF. The CDR3 DNA is TGTGCCAGCAGTGAATCAGAGGCAGGGGCTAACACAGATACGCAGTATTTT.

This chain's CDR3 is CASSLFTSGSRDEQFF. CDR3 in DNA: TGTGCCAGCAGCTTATTTACTAGCGGGAGTAGAGATGAGCAGTTCTTC. This chain links TRBV7-8 with TRBJ2-1; 11 bases agree with TRBD2. CDR1 and CDR2 (germline): SGHVS, FQNEAQ. Germline trimming cut 2 bases from V and 8 bases from J; bases unmatched to any gene: 8. There are 16 residues in the CDR3.

The chain joins TRBV18 to TRBJ2-7; TRBD1 aligns across 9 bases. The germline V gene has CDR1 KGHSH and CDR2 LQKENI. The CDR3 has 15 residues. Trimming removed 2 bases from V and 2 bases from J; junction bases left unmatched: 4. The CDR3 region is CASSPGTGRAYEQYF. The CDR3 region has the DNA TGTGCCAGCTCACCAGGGACAGGGAGGGCCTACGAGCAGTACTTC.

The V call is TRBV6-5, the J call TRBJ2-3, with TRBD2 matching over 10 bases. The CDR3 runs to 13 residues. Germline CDR1 is MNHEY and CDR2 is SVGAGI. J was trimmed by 6 bases and V by 4 bases; bases with no gene match: 1. DNA of the CDR3: TGTGCCAGCAGTTCAGCGGGAGGGGATACGCAGTATTTT. Its translation is CASSSAGGDTQYF.

There are many counts of this clonotype. This chain uses TRBV6-4 with TRBJ2-3; 10 nucleotides agree with TRBD2. After removal of 5 bases from V and 10 bases from J, the junction contained 9 bases not matched to a gene. The CDR3 spans 14 residues. The V gene's germline CDR1 is MRHNA and CDR2 SNTAGT. CDR3 protein: CASSPGTSALSQYF. CDR3 nucleotides: TGTGCCAGCAGTCCCGGGACTAGCGCTCTTTCGCAGTATTTT.

In this sample, this clonotype turned up many times. The genes are TRBV9 and TRBJ1-5; D perhaps matches TRBD1 (6 bases). The V end was cut by 1 base, the J end by 3 bases, with 11 bases between. This CDR3 has 15 amino acids. From germline, CDR1 is SGDLS and CDR2 YYNGEE. The CDR3 DNA sequence: TGTGCCAGCAGCGTATCAGCAGGGGACAATCAGCCCCAGCATTTT. Protein: CASSVSAGDNQPQHF.

In this sample, this clonotype turned up many times. The CDR3 coding sequence is TGCGCCAGCAGCTTCCTCGGGGGTGGGGGATACGAGCAGTACTTC. This gives the protein CASSFLGGGGYEQYF. This chain links TRBV5-1 with TRBJ2-7; maybe TRBD2 (6 bases). In germline, CDR1 is SGHRS, CDR2 YFSETQ. Trimming removed 2 bases at V and 4 bases at J, with 16 bases between. This CDR3 is 15 amino acids long.